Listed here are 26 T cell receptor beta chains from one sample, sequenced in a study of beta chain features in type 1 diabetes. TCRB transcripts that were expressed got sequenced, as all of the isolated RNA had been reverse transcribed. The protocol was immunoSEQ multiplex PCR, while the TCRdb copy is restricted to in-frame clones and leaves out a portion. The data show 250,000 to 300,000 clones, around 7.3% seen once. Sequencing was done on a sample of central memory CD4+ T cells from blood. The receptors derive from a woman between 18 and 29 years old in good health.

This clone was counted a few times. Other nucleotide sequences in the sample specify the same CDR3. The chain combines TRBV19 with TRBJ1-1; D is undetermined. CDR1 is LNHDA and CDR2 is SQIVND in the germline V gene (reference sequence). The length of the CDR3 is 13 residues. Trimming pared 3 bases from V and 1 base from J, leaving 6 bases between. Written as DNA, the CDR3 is TGTGCCAGTAGTATTAAGGGGAACACTGAAGCTTTCTTT. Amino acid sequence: CASSIKGNTEAFF.

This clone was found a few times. The CDR3 coding sequence is TGTGCCAGCAGTATCAGTCCAGGGGGAAACACCATATATTTT. This translates into CASSISPGGNTIYF. The chain joins TRBV28 to TRBJ1-3, with TRBD1 as a possible D gene (5 bases). The CDR3 runs to 14 residues. Looked up from germline, CDR1 is MDHEN and CDR2 is SYDVKM. Trimming cost V 5 bases and J 4 bases, with 12 bases left between them.

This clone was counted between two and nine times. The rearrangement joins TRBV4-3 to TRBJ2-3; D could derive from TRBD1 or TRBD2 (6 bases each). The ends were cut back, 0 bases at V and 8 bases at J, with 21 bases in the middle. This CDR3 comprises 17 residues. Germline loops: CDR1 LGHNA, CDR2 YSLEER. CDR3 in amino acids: CASSQEVGGQRLGTQYF. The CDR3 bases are TGCGCCAGCAGCCAAGAGGTCGGGGGACAACGGCTGGGTACGCAGTATTTT.

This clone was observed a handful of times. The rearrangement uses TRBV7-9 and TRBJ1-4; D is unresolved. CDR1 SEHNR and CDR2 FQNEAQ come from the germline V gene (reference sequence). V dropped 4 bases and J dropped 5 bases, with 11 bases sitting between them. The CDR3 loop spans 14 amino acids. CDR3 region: CASSSGDGNEKLFF. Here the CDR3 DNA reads TGTGCCAGCAGCTCGGGAGACGGGAATGAAAAACTGTTTTTT.

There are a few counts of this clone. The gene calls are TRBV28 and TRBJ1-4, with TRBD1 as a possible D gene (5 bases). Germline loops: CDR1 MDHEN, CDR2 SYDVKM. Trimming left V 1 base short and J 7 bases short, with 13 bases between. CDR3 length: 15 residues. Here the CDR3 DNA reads TGTGCCAGCAGTTTATATGGGGGGTCGTTTGAAAAACTGTTTTTT. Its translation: CASSLYGGSFEKLFF.

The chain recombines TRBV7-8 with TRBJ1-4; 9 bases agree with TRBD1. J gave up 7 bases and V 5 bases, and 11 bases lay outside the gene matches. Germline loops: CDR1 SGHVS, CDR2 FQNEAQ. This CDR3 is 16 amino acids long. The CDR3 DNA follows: TGTGCCAGCAGCCAACGGCCGGGACAGGGAATTGAAAAACTGTTTTTT. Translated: CASSQRPGQGIEKLFF.

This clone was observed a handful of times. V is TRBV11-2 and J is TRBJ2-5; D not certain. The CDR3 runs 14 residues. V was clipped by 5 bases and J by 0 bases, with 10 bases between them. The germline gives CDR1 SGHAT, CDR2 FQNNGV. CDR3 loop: CASSPRLYQETQYF. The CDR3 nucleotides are TGTGCCAGCAGCCCACGCCTGTACCAAGAGACCCAGTACTTC.

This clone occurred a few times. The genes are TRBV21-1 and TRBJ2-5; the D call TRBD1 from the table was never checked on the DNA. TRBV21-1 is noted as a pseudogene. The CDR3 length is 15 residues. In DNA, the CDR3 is TGTGCCAGCAGCAAAGCGGTTGCAGGGCTGGAGACCCAGTACTTC. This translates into CASSKAVAGLETQYF.

CDR3 amino acids: CASSLVGGRVYEQYV. As DNA, the CDR3 is TGTGCCAGCAGCTTAGTGGGGGGACGGGTCTACGAGCAGTACGTC. V is TRBV7-8 and J is TRBJ2-7; a possible D gene is TRBD2 (6 bases). The ends were cut back, 1 base at V and 3 bases at J, with 13 bases in the middle. CDR1 is SGHVS, CDR2 FQNEAQ, per germline. The CDR3 is 15 amino acids.

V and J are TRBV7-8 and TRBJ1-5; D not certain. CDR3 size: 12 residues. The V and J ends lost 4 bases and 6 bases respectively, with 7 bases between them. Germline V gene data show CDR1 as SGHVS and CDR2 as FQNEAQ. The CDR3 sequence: CASSSGIQPQHF. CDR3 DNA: TGTGCCAGCAGCTCCGGGATTCAGCCCCAGCATTTT. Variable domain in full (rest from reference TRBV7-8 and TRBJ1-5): GAGVSQSPRYKVAKRGQDVALRCDPISGHVSLFWYQQALGQGPEFLTYFQNEAQLDKSGLPSDRFFAERPEGSVSTLKIQRTQQEDSAVYLCASSSGIQPQHFGDGTRLSIL.

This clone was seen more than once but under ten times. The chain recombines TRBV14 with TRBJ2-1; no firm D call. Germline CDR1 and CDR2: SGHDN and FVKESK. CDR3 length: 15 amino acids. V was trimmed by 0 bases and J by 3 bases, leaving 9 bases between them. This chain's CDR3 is CASSQDLGNYNEQFF. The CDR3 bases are TGTGCCAGCAGCCAAGATTTAGGGAACTACAATGAGCAGTTCTTC.

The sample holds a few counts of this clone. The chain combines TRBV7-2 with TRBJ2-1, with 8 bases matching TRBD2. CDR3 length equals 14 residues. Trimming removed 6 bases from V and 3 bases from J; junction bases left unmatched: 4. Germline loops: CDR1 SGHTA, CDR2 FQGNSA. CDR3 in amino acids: CASSSGLGYNEQFF. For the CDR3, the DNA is TGTGCCAGCAGTTCGGGACTAGGCTACAATGAGCAGTTCTTC.

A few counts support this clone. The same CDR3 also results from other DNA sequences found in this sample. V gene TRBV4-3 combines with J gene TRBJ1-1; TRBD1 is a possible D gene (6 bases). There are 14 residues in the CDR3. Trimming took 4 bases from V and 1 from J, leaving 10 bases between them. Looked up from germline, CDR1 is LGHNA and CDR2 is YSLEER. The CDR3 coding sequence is TGCGCCAGCAGCCGCGAGGGACAGAACACTGAAGCTTTCTTT. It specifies CASSREGQNTEAFF.

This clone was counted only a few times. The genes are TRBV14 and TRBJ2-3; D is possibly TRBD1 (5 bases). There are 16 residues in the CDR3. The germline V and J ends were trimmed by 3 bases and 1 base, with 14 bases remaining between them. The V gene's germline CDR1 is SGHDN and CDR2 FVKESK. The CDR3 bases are TGTGCCAGCAGCCAGGTATCAGGGTCGGGCACAGATACGCAGTATTTT. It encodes CASSQVSGSGTDTQYF.

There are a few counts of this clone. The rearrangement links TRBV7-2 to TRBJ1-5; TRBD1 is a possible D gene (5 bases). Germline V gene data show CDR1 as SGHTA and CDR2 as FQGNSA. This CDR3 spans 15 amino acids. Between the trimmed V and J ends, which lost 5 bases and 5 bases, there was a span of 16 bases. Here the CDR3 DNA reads TGTGCCAGCAGCCCCCGCAGCAGGGCCTATCAGCCCCAGCATTTT. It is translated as CASSPRSRAYQPQHF.

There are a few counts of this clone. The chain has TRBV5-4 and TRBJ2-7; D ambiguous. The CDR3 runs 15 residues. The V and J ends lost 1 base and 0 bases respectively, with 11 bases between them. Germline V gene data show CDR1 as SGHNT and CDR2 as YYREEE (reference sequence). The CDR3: CASSLPGRSSYEQYF. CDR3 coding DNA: TGTGCCAGCAGCTTGCCAGGCAGGAGCTCCTACGAGCAGTACTTC.

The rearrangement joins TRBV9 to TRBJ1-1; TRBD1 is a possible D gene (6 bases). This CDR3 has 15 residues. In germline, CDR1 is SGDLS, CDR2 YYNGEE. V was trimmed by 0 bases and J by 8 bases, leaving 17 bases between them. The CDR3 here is CASSVGRVRTAEAFF. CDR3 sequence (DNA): TGTGCCAGCAGCGTAGGTAGGGTAAGGACAGCCGAAGCTTTCTTT.

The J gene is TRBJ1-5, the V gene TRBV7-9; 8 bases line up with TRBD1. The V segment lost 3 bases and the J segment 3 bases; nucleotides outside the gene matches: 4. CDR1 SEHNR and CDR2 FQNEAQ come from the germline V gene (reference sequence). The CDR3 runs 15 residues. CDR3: CASSFGTGLNQPQHF. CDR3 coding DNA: TGTGCCAGCAGCTTCGGGACAGGCCTCAATCAGCCCCAGCATTTT.

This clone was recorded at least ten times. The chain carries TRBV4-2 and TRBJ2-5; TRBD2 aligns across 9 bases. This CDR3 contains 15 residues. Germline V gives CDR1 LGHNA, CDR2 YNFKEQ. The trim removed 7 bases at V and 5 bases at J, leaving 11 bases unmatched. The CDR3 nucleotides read TGTGCCAGCACACAAAAAGCGGGAGGAGGGGAGACCCAGTACTTC. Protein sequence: CASTQKAGGGETQYF.

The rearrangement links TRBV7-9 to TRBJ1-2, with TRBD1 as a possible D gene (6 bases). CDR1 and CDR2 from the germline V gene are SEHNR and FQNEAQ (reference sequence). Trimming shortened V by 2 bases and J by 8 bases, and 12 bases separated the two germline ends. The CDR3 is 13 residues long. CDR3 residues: CASSLQQGLGYTF. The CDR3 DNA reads TGTGCCAGCAGCTTACAACAGGGTTTGGGCTACACCTTC.

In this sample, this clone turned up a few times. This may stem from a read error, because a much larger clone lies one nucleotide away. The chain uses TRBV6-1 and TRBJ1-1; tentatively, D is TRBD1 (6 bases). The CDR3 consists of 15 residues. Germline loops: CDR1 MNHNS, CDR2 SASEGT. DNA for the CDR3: TGTGTCAGCAGTGAACACAGGGTAACGAACACTGAAGCTTTCTTT. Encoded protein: CVSSEHRVTNTEAFF.

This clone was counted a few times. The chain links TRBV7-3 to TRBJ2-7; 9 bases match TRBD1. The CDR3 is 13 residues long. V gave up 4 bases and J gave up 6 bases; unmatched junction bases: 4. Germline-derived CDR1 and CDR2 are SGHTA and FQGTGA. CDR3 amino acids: CASSSTGGGEQYF. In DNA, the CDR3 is TGTGCCAGCAGCTCAACAGGGGGCGGCGAGCAGTACTTC. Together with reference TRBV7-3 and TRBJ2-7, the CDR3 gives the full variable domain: GAGVSQTPSNKVTEKGKYVELRCDPISGHTALYWYRQSLGQGPEFLIYFQGTGAADDSGLPNDRFFAVRPEGSVSTLKIQRTERGDSAVYLCASSSTGGGEQYFGPGTRLTVT.

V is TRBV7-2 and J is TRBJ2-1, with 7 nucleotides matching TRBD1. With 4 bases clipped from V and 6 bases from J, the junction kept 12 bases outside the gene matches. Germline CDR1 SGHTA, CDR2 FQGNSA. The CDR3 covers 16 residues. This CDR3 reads CASSYRQGGGSNEQFF. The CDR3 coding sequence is TGTGCCAGCAGCTACCGACAGGGTGGAGGTAGCAATGAGCAGTTCTTC.

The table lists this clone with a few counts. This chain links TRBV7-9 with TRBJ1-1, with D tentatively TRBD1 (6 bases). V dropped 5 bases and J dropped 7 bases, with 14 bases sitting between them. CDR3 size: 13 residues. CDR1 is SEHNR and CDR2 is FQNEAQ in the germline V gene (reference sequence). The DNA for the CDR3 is TGTGCCAGCAGCATTCAACAGGGACATGAAGCTTTCTTT. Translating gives CASSIQQGHEAFF.

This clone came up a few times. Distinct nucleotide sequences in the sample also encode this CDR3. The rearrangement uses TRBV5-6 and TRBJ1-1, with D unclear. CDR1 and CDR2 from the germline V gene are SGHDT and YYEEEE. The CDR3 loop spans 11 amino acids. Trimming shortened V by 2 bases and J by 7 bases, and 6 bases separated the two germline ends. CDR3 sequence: CASSLGDEAFF. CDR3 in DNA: TGTGCCAGCAGCTTAGGCGATGAAGCTTTCTTT.

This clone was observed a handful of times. The CDR3 bases are TGTGCCAGCAGCTCGCCCGGGGGAGATACGCAGTATTTT. Encoded protein: CASSSPGGDTQYF. V usage is TRBV7-3 and J usage is TRBJ2-3; tentatively, D is TRBD2 (6 bases). V lost 4 bases and J lost 5, with 10 bases in between. Germline V gives CDR1 SGHTA, CDR2 FQGTGA. The CDR3 spans 13 residues.